This T cell receptor beta chain was sequenced in a study of cytomegalovirus exposure and HLA in healthy donors. Study-level points and caveats: Researchers catalogued roughly 170 TCR beta chains as cytomegalovirus-associated.

The PCR had 60 Vbeta and 13 Jbeta primers. The table came from immunoSEQ multiplex PCR; TCRdb's copy has only in-frame clones and leaves some out. The sample lists 90,000 to 150,000 clones; 70% to 90% were seen once. This CDR3 spans 13 amino acids. V lost 4 bases to trimming and J lost 3 bases; unmatched junction nucleotides: 3. Germline CDR1 is MNHEY and CDR2 is SMNVEV (reference sequence). For this clone: No antigen is known for it.

The receptor was derived from a man between 40 and 49 years old in good health and CMV-seronegative. This chain uses TRBV27 with TRBJ2-7, with TRBD1 identical over 7 bases. Source material: PBMCs. The CDR3 protein is CASSSRDSYEQYF. In DNA, the CDR3 is TGTGCCAGCAGTTCCCGGGACAGCTACGAGCAGTACTTC.